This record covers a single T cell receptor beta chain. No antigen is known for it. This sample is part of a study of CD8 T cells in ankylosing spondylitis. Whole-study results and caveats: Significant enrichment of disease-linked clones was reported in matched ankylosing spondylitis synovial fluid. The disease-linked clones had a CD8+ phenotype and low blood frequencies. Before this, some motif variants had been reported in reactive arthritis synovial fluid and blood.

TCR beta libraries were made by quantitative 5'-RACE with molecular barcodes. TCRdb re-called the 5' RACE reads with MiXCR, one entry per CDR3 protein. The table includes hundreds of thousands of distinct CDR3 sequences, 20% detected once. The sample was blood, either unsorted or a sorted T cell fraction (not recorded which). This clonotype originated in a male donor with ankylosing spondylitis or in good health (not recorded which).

Written as DNA, the CDR3 is TGCAGCGTTCGTGAGACTACCTACACCGGGGAGCTGTTTTTT. This encodes CSVRETTYTGELFF. This sequence joins TRBV29-1 and TRBJ2-2, with D possibly being TRBD2 (5 bases). The V end was cut by 5 bases, the J end by 3 bases, with 13 bases between. Germline V gives CDR1 SQVTM, CDR2 ANQGSEA. This CDR3 is built from 14 residues.